Listed below are T cell receptor beta chains from one sample, sequenced in a study of long-term antiretroviral therapy in people with HIV. TCRdb keeps only in-frame clones here, not all; method: immunoSEQ multiplex PCR. The profile covers about 28,000 clones, with about 83% appearing a single time and about 6.6% taken by the ten largest. This sample comprised unsorted PBMCs, obtained 0.4 years after starting antiretroviral therapy. The receptors derive from a man in his late teens or twenties with HIV. CDR3s include the opening cysteine and the closing phenylalanine or tryptophan. A D gene is named only where the DNA matches it firmly. Some rows mark clone size as missing; the rest say once, few, many or name a class of expanded clone.

D gene	clone size	V gene	J gene	CDR3 DNA	CDR3 protein
NA	NA	TRBV7-8	TRBJ1-2	TGTGCCAGCGGGCCGGGGGACTATGGCTACACCTTC	CASGPGDYGYTF
NA	NA	TRBV9	TRBJ2-7	TGTGCCAGCAGCGGGTCCCAGGGCTCCTACGAGCAGTACTTC	CASSGSQGSYEQYF
NA	NA	TRBV4-2	TRBJ2-4	TGTGCCAGCAGCCAAATACAGGGCTCCCGCAAAAACATTCAGTACTTC	CASSQIQGSRKNIQYF
NA	NA	TRBV18	TRBJ2-3	TGTGCCAGCTCACGGGGCGGAGATCCCACAGATACGCAGTATTTT	CASSRGGDPTDTQYF
TRBD2	NA	TRBV28	TRBJ2-7	TGTGCCAGCAGTTCCTTGGGACTAGCGGGCTACGAGCAGTACTTC	CASSSLGLAGYEQYF
TRBD1	NA	TRBV6-1	TRBJ2-7	TGTGCCAGCAGTGAAGCTCCCGGACAGGGGGCGTACGAGCAGTACTTC	CASSEAPGQGAYEQYF
TRBD1	NA	TRBV9	TRBJ2-7	TGTGCCAGCAGCGTAGCGGGACAGGAGACCTACGAGCAGTACTTC	CASSVAGQETYEQYF
NA	few	TRBV19	TRBJ2-5	TGTGCCAGTAGTATAGTCCCAGGGGGGGAGACCCAGTACTTC	CASSIVPGGETQYF
NA	NA	TRBV15	TRBJ1-5	TGTGCCACCAGCAGCGGTGATAGCAATCAGCCCCAGCATTTT	CATSSGDSNQPQHF
NA	NA	TRBV5-5	TRBJ2-3	TGTGCCAGCAGCTTGGATTCAGGGGCTCACACAGATACGCAGTATTTT	CASSLDSGAHTDTQYF
NA	NA	TRBV9	TRBJ2-7	TGTGCCAGCAGCTTTGACACGGGGAGCTCCTACGAGCAGTACTTC	CASSFDTGSSYEQYF
NA	NA	TRBV9	TRBJ2-3	TGTGCCAGCAGCCCCCCCCCGGGGTATACGCAGTATTTT	CASSPPPGYTQYF
NA	NA	TRBV6-5	TRBJ1-1	TGTGCCAGCAGAATAGATTTGAACACTGAAGCTTTCTTT	CASRIDLNTEAFF
TRBD2	NA	TRBV9	TRBJ2-2	TGTGCCAGCAGCGTAGGTGGGAGGGGCACCGGGGAGCTGTTTTTT	CASSVGGRGTGELFF
NA	NA	TRBV29-1	TRBJ2-1	TGCAGCGTTGAAGATCCGAGAACTCCCAACCGCCCGCAGTTCTTC	CSVEDPRTPNRPQFF
TRBD1	NA	TRBV19	TRBJ2-7	TGTGCCAGTAGTATATCAGGGGGCGACGAGCAGTACTTC	CASSISGGDEQYF
NA	NA	TRBV2	TRBJ1-2	TGTGCCAGCAGTCCCGGGGGGGATGGCTATGGCTACACCTTC	CASSPGGDGYGYTF
TRBD1	NA	TRBV18	TRBJ1-1	TGTGCCAGCTCATCGGGACAGGGGGCTCACACTGAAGCTTTCTTT	CASSSGQGAHTEAFF
TRBD2	once	TRBV11-2	TRBJ2-1	TGTGCCAGCAGCTTAGGCGGGGGTGAGCAGTTCTTC	CASSLGGGEQFF
TRBD1	NA	TRBV6-1	TRBJ2-5	TGTGCCAGCAGGGACAGGGGGCGCGAGACCCAGTACTTC	CASRDRGRETQYF
TRBD1	NA	TRBV9	TRBJ2-7	TGTGCCAGCAGCGCGTCAGGGGGATCGTGGGAGCAGTACTTC	CASSASGGSWEQYF
TRBD1	NA	TRBV10-2	TRBJ2-5	TGCGCCAGCACCCCAAGGGCAGGGGGCAGAGAGACCCAGTACTTC	CASTPRAGGRETQYF
NA	NA	TRBV29-1	TRBJ1-1	TGCAGCGCCGAGGGGGGGGGCCCTCGCACTGAAGCTTTCTTT	CSAEGGGPRTEAFF
NA	NA	TRBV4-1	TRBJ2-1	TGCGCCAGCAGCCAAGTTTTGGCTGGTGATGAGCAGTTCTTC	CASSQVLAGDEQFF
NA	NA	TRBV4-3	TRBJ1-1	TGCGCCAGCAGCCAAGATAGTGGGAACACTGAAGCTTTCTTT	CASSQDSGNTEAFF
NA	NA	TRBV2	TRBJ2-7	TGTGCCAGCAGTCGGGGACTCTACTACGAGCAGTACTTC	CASSRGLYYEQYF
NA	NA	TRBV11-2	TRBJ2-1	TGTGCCAGCAGCCCCCTCAGCTCCTACAATGAGCAGTTCTTC	CASSPLSSYNEQFF
NA	NA	TRBV6-6	TRBJ1-2	TGTGCCAGCAGGGTACGGGGGGGGACCAGTAACTATGGCTACACCTTC	CASRVRGGTSNYGYTF
NA	NA	TRBV5-6	TRBJ2-1	TGTGCCAGCAGCTTGGGAGGGGTCTCCTACAATGAGCAGTTCTTC	CASSLGGVSYNEQFF
NA	NA	TRBV19	TRBJ1-3	TGTGCCAGTAGTCTCCCCGGTGGAAACACCATATATTTT	CASSLPGGNTIYF
NA	NA	TRBV28	TRBJ1-1	TGTGCCAGCAGGCCGGCGAGAGGCACTGAAGCTTTCTTT	CASRPARGTEAFF
NA	few	TRBV6-5	TRBJ2-3	TGTGCCAGCAGTTATCTAGGACCCACAGATACGCAGTATTTT	CASSYLGPTDTQYF